The 21 T cell receptor beta chains presented below share a single source sample, sequenced in a study of T cell repertoires in cytomegalovirus infection (dated by TCRdb to about 2019). Sample treatment or condition, as interpreted from the label and publication: in vitro stimulation with specific CMV peptide epitopes to enrich CMV-specific T cells. The data were produced on an Illumina HiSeq 1500. TCRdb reanalyzed the raw reads on its own, using fastp at Q25 for trimming and MiXCR for clone calling, and kept in-frame beta chains. Each CDR3 protein appears once, grouped with its most common genes and DNA. Within this sample are about 20,000 distinct CDR3 sequences, with around two fifths of them counted one time only. The ten top clones hold about 94% of the sample. Their target antigens are unknown. The specimen was CD8+ T cells from cultured PBMCs, collected from culture after CMV antigen stimulation. The receptors derive from a human donor in good health (CMV status not recorded). Some clones in this sample may be carry-over from other donors' samples.

The gene calls are TRBV2 and TRBJ1-4, with D possibly matching TRBD1 (6 bases). V dropped 11 bases and J dropped 8 bases, with 21 bases sitting between them. Germline V gene sequence: CDR1 SNHLY, CDR2 FYNNEI. The CDR3 runs to 14 residues. The CDR3 DNA is TGTGCCTCTACTTCAGGGGATAGGAACGAAAAACTGTTTTTT. It is translated as CASTSGDRNEKLFF.

In nucleotides, the CDR3 is TGTGCCAGCAGTTTAGGGCCCGATATGGACACTGTACGCTATGGCTACACCTTC. This gives the protein CASSLGPDMDTVRYGYTF. The genes are TRBV12-3 or TRBV12-4 and TRBJ1-2, with D perhaps TRBD1 (5 bases). The CDR3 has 18 residues. V dropped 1 base and J dropped 4 bases, with 22 bases sitting between them.

In the case of this clonotype: The DNA is left out, because the CDR3 cannot be placed on it with certainty; the CDR3 is given as TCRdb lists it. CDR3 sequence: CASSSSGSYGELFF. This chain links TRBV28 with TRBJ2-2. Germline V gene data show CDR1 as MDHEN and CDR2 as SYDVKM. A total of 14 residues make up the CDR3, ends included.

The chain uses TRBV7-2 and TRBJ2-1, with D possibly matching TRBD2 (5 bases). CDR3 length: 12 amino acids. The germline CDR1 and CDR2 sequences are SGHTA and FQGNSA. V was trimmed by 8 bases and J by 5 bases, leaving 10 bases between them. The DNA for the CDR3 is TGTGCCAGCTCGGGGTGGGACAATGAGCAGTTCTTC. Amino acid sequence: CASSGWDNEQFF.

This clonotype was counted a few times. The J gene is TRBJ2-1, the V gene TRBV7-2; no definite D call. Trimming cost V 5 bases and J 4 bases, with 18 bases left between them. Germline CDR1 and CDR2: SGHTA and FQGNSA. CDR3 length: 16 amino acids. As DNA, the CDR3 is TGTGCCAGCAGCGATCAGGACCCTGGATTATACAATGAGCAGTTCTTC. This gives the protein CASSDQDPGLYNEQFF.

The V and J genes are TRBV5-3 and TRBJ2-7; D may correspond to TRBD1 or TRBD2 (5 bases each). TRBV5-3 qualifies as an ORF whose function is uncertain. V was pared by 1 base and J by 1 base, with 18 bases between. This CDR3 has 17 residues. The DNA of the CDR3 is TGTGCCAGAAGCTTGTCCGACCGGGACGGGTCATCCTACGAGCAGTACTTC. Translated, it gives CARSLSDRDGSSYEQYF.

This clonotype was counted at least ten times. This chain joins TRBV11-2 and TRBJ2-5; D is unresolved. Germline V gene data show CDR1 as SGHAT and CDR2 as FQNNGV. V was clipped by 3 bases and J by 1 base, with 6 bases between them. CDR3 length: 13 residues. In DNA, the CDR3 is TGTGCCAGCAGCTTGTGGGGCCAAGAGACCCAGTACTTC. Translating it yields CASSLWGQETQYF.

The chain is built from TRBV7-9 and TRBJ1-2; D not certain. Germline CDR1 reads SEHNR; CDR2 reads FQNEAQ (reference sequence). The CDR3 extends over 16 amino acids. V was clipped by 4 bases and J by 7 bases, with 22 bases between them. The CDR3 is CASSSPNFWILGGYTF. The CDR3 nucleotides are TGTGCCAGCAGCTCCCCGAACTTTTGGATATTGGGTGGCTACACCTTC.

At least ten counts were recorded for this clonotype. The chain recombines TRBV5-6 with TRBJ2-7; no reliable D call. Germline V gene data show CDR1 as SGHDT and CDR2 as YYEEEE. The CDR3 extends over 17 amino acids. With 0 bases removed from V and 0 bases from J, the gap between germline ends came to 16 bases. CDR3 in DNA: TGTGCCAGCAGCTTGGCGACTCCCATTAATCCCTCCTACGAGCAGTACTTC. Translated, it gives CASSLATPINPSYEQYF.

The CDR3, as DNA: TGTGCCAGCAGCTTACGGGAACAAGTTTGGGCAACGAACACTGAAGCTTTCTTT. It is translated as CASSLREQVWATNTEAFF. This rearrangement joins TRBV7-2 to TRBJ1-1; unclear D gene. CDR3 length: 18 residues. Germline-derived CDR1 and CDR2 are SGHTA and FQGNSA. Trimming left V 2 bases short and J 1 base short, with 20 bases between.

CDR3 DNA sequence: TGTGCCAGCAGTTTGGCCGCGGGGGACACCGGGGAGCTGTTTTTT. Translating it yields CASSLAAGDTGELFF. The genes are TRBV12-3 or TRBV12-4 and TRBJ2-2; 7 positions agree with TRBD2. This CDR3 is built from 15 residues. V shed 3 bases, J shed 3 bases, and the junction held 4 bases outside the gene matches.

This clonotype was detected only a few times. The gene calls are TRBV7-9 and TRBJ1-5, with TRBD1 identical over 7 bases. Germline trimming cut 5 bases from V and 3 bases from J; bases unmatched to any gene: 7. The CDR3 is 15 residues long. CDR1 is SEHNR, CDR2 FQNEAQ, per germline (reference sequence). The CDR3 sequence is CASSPPGTDNQPQHF. CDR3 DNA: TGTGCCAGCAGCCCACCGGGGACAGACAATCAGCCCCAGCATTTT.

This clonotype was observed a handful of times. This chain joins TRBV29-1 and TRBJ1-3; D gene ambiguous. V was shortened by 4 bases and J by 0 bases, with 7 bases between the two germline ends. This CDR3 has 13 residues. Germline lookup yields CDR1 SQVTM and CDR2 ANQGSEA. CDR3 DNA sequence: TGCAGCGTTGTGGTTAGCTCTGGAAACACCATATATTTT. Translated, it gives CSVVVSSGNTIYF.

CDR3 region: CASRLESGGSAGTQYF. In DNA form, the CDR3 reads TGTGCCAGCAGACTTGAAAGCGGGGGGTCGGCGGGGACCCAGTACTTC. J is TRBJ2-5 and V is TRBV28; 9 bases fit TRBD2. CDR1 is MDHEN and CDR2 is SYDVKM in the germline V gene. The CDR3 sequence is 16 residues long. V lost 6 bases to trimming and J lost 7 bases; unmatched junction nucleotides: 15.

Ten or more counts support this clonotype. This rearrangement joins TRBV7-2 to TRBJ1-4; weak D call: TRBD1 (6 bases). V dropped 3 bases and J dropped 7 bases, with 9 bases sitting between them. Germline-derived CDR1 and CDR2 are SGHTA and FQGNSA. The CDR3 extends over 13 amino acids. The CDR3 DNA is TGTGCCAGCAGCTTCACAGGGAGTGAAAAACTGTTTTTT. Amino acids: CASSFTGSEKLFF.

This clonotype showed up many times. The chain uses TRBV7-9 and TRBJ2-7, with 9 bases fitting TRBD1. The J segment lost 2 bases and the V segment lost 4 bases, leaving 6 bases of the junction unmatched. This CDR3 comprises 15 residues. Germline V lookup: CDR1 SEHNR, CDR2 FQNEAQ (reference sequence). The CDR3 loop reads CASSSNRDRAYEQYF. In nucleotides, the CDR3 is TGTGCCAGCAGCTCAAACCGGGACAGGGCCTACGAGCAGTACTTC.

This chain links TRBV7-8 with TRBJ2-7; 9 bases align to TRBD1. Per germline, CDR1 SGHVS and CDR2 FQNEAQ. The CDR3 runs to 15 residues. J lost 4 bases, V lost 5 bases, and 9 bases had no gene match. The CDR3 bases are TGTGCCAGCAGCACAGAGGTGACAGGGGGATACGAGCAGTACTTC. This translates into CASSTEVTGGYEQYF.

V and J are TRBV7-9 and TRBJ2-7; 7 bases line up with TRBD2. The CDR3 is 13 residues long. Germline V CDR1 and CDR2: SEHNR, FQNEAQ (reference sequence). Losses at the gene ends were 5 bases for V and 2 bases for J; bases not matched to a gene: 3. CDR3: CASSRAGAYEQYF. The CDR3 region has the DNA TGTGCCAGCAGCCGCGCGGGGGCCTACGAGCAGTACTTC.

The chain employs TRBV7-9 and TRBJ2-1; D may match TRBD1 or TRBD2 (6 bases each). V dropped 2 bases and J dropped 7 bases, with 27 bases sitting between them. The germline gives CDR1 SEHNR, CDR2 FQNEAQ (reference sequence). CDR3 size: 19 residues. CDR3 sequence: CASSLLYGGESRLRNEQFF. In DNA form, the CDR3 reads TGTGCCAGCAGCTTATTATACGGGGGCGAATCCAGGCTGAGGAATGAGCAGTTCTTC.

The chain recombines TRBV4-1 with TRBJ2-5, with 12 bases fitting TRBD2. V dropped 1 base and J dropped 5; count of bases not matched to a gene: 2. CDR3 length equals 15 residues. CDR1 MGHRA and CDR2 YSYEKL come from the germline V gene. The CDR3 DNA reads as TGCGCCAGCAGCCAAGGACTAGCGGGAGCGGAGACCCAGTACTTC. This translates into CASSQGLAGAETQYF.

This clonotype came up once. The V gene is TRBV5-1, the J gene TRBJ1-1; tentative D call: TRBD1 (6 bases). Between the trimmed V and J ends, which lost 0 bases and 4 bases, there was a span of 7 bases. The germline V gene has CDR1 SGHRS and CDR2 YFSETQ. The CDR3 is 13 amino acids. In DNA form, the CDR3 reads TGCGCCAGCAGCTTGGGAGGGGGCACTGAAGCTTTCTTT. Its protein product is CASSLGGGTEAFF.